This T cell receptor (beta chain) was sequenced during a study of CD8+CD57+ T cells in acquired aplastic anemia. Study-wide results and limits: Patients and controls turned out to have 25 to 35 CD8+ CDR3 sequences in common.

The use of genomic DNA as template underpinned the TCR beta VDJ and CDR3 profiling. TCRdb itself ran the reads through MiXCR, one entry per CDR3 protein. Of about 160,000 distinct CDR3 sequences listed, roughly 47% are singletons. This clonotype was observed many times. Its matching antigen is unknown. This clonotype was sampled from a human donor in good health. Sequencing was carried out using sorted CD4+, CD8+, or CD8+CD57+ T cells (not recorded which) from PBMCs.

CDR3 sequence: CASSPQGGDIGYTF. The CDR3 DNA reads as TGTGCCAGCAGCCCTCAAGGGGGCGATATTGGCTACACCTTC. The chain carries TRBV11-2 and TRBJ1-2, with 7 nucleotides matching TRBD1. The CDR3 loop spans 14 amino acids. V lost 5 bases and J lost 7; bases outside the gene matches: 10. Germline V gene data show CDR1 as SGHAT and CDR2 as FQNNGV.